The T cell receptor beta chain described here comes from a study of T-cell memory formation after mild COVID-19. One entry per CDR3 protein, called by TCRdb with MiXCR from the 5' RACE reads. This table has approximately 30,000 distinct CDR3 sequences, about 16% appearing once. Study-wide findings and caveats: Whereas later expanders leaned CD4+, clones contracting day 15 to 85 showed a balanced CD4/CD8 makeup.

This clonotype was seen only a few times. Its target is not known. From germline, CDR1 is SGHAT and CDR2 FQNNGV. Trimming removed 5 bases at V and 2 bases at J, with 12 bases between. This CDR3 is 14 amino acids long. The source of this sequence is an adult who had mild COVID-19 (a few samples of this study predate the infection). Cell type and time point are not known. J is TRBJ1-2 and V is TRBV11-2; no clear D gene. Material: PBMCs or a T cell subset sorted from them (not recorded which). The CDR3 protein is CASSSRVPNYGYTF. In nucleotides, the CDR3 is TGTGCCAGCAGCAGCCGGGTTCCCAACTATGGCTACACCTTC. Complete variable domain (other parts from reference TRBV11-2 and TRBJ1-2): EAGVAQSPRYKIIEKRQSVAFWCNPISGHATLYWYQQILGQGPKLLIQFQNNGVVDDSQLPKDRFSAERLKGVDSTLKIQPAKLEDSAVYLCASSSRVPNYGYTFGSGTRLTVV.